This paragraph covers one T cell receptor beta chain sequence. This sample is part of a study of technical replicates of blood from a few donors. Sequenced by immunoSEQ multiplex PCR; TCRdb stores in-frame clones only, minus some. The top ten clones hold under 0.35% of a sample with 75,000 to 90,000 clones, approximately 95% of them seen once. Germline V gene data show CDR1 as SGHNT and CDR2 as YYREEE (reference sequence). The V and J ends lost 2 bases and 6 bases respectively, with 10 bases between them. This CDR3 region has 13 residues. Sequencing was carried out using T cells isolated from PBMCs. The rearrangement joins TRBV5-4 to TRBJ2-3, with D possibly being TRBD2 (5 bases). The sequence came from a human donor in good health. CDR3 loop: CASSFAGLDTQYF. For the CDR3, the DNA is TGTGCCAGCAGCTTCGCCGGACTTGATACGCAGTATTTT.